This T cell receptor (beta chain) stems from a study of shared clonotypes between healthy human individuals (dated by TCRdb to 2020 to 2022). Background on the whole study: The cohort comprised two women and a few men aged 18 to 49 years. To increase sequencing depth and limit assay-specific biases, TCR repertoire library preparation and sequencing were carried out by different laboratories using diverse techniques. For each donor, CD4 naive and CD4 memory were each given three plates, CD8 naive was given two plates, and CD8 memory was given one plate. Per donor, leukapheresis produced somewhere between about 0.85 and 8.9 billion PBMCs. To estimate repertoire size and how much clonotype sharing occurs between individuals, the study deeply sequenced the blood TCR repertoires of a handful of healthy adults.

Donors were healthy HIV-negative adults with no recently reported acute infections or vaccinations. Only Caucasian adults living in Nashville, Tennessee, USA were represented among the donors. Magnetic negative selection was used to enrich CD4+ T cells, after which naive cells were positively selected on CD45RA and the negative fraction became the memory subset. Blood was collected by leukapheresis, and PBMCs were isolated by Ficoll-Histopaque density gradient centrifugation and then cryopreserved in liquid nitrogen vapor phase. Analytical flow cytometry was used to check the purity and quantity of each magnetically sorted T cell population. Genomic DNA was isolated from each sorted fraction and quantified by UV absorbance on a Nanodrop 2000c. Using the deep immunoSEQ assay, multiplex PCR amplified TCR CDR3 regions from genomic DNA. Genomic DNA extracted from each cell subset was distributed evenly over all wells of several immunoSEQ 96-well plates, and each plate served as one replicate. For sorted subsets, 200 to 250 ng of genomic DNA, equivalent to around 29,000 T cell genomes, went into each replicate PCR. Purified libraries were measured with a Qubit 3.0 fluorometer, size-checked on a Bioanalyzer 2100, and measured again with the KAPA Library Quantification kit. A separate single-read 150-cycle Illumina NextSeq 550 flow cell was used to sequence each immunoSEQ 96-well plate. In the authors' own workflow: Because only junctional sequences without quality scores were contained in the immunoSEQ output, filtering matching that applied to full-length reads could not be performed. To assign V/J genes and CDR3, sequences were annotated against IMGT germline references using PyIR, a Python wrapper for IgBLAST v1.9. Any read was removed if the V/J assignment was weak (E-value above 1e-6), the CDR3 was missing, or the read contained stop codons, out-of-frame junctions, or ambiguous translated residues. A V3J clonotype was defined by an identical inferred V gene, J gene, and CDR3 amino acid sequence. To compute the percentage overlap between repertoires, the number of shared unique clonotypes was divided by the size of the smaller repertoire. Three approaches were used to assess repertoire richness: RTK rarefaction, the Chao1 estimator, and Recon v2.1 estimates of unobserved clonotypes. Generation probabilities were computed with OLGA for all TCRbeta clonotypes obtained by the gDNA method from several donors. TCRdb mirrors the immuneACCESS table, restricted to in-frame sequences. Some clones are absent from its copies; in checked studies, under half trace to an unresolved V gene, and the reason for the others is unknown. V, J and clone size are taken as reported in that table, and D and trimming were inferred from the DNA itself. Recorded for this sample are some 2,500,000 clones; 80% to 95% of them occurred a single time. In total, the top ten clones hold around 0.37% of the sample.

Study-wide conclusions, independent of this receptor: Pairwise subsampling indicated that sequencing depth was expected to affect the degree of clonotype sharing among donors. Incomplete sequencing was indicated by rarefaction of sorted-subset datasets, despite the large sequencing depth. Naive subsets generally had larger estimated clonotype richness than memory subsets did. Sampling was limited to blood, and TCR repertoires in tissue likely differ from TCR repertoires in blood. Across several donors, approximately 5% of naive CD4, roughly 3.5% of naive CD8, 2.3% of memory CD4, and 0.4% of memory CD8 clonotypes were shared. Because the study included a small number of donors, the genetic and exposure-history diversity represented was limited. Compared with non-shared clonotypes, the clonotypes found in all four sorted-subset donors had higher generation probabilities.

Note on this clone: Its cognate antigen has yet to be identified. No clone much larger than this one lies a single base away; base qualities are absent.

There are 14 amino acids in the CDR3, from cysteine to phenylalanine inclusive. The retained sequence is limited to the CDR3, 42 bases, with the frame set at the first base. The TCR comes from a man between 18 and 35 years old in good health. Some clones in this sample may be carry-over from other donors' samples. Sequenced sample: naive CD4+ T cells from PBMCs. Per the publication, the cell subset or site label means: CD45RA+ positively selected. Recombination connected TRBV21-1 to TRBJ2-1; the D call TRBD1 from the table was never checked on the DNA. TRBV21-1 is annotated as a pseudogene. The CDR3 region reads CASSNPVRGNEQFF. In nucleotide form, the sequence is TGTGCCAGCAGCAACCCAGTCAGGGGGAATGAGCAGTTCTTC.